This passage covers 15 T cell receptor beta chains from one sample sequenced in a study of vaccination and CD4 T cells after COVID-19 (dated by TCRdb to between 2020 and 2023). The library relied on PCR. Sequencing took place on an Illumina iSeq 100. TCR sequencing of DNA from cultured CD4+ T cells used the Oncomine TCR Beta short-read assay at the Johns Hopkins FTIC core. The raw public data were reprocessed by TCRdb itself: fastp quality trimming at Q25, MiXCR clonotype calling, in-frame beta chains only. Rows are unified per CDR3 protein, each entry keeping the most common DNA and genes. For this sample the table gives 9,500 to 11,000 distinct CDR3 sequences, of which about 25% were detected only once. The ten top clones hold 24% of the sample. The sample's treatment or condition label, decoded: approximately 10-day PBMC culture with coronavirus spike peptide pools or control peptides (ViraFEST assay).

For these TCRs, the target antigens are not known. The sequences come from CD4+ T cells from blood, cultured in vitro, collected after SARS-CoV-2 vaccination. All receptors come from a human donor who had recovered from COVID-19.

This clonotype was detected a few times. This chain uses TRBV20-1 with TRBJ2-7, with 7 bases that match TRBD2. V dropped 2 bases and J dropped 7; count of bases not matched to a gene: 20. The CDR3 totals 17 residues. Germline V gene sequence: CDR1 DFQATT, CDR2 SNEGSKA (reference sequence). The CDR3 reads CSARPRTSSFARDEQYF. The CDR3 DNA follows: TGCAGTGCTAGACCTCGGACTAGTTCCTTCGCCCGGGATGAGCAGTACTTC.

This sequence joins TRBV20-1 and TRBJ2-3, with TRBD1 matching over 11 bases. Germline V gene lookup returns CDR1 DFQATT and CDR2 SNEGSKA (reference sequence). There are 14 residues in the CDR3. The trim removed 6 bases at V and 4 bases at J, leaving 6 bases unmatched. The CDR3 DNA is TGCAGTGCCCCCCGGACAGGGGGCTCAGATACGCAGTATTTT. Its translation is CSAPRTGGSDTQYF.

This chain connects TRBV4-3 to TRBJ2-7; the D gene could be TRBD1 or TRBD2 (5 bases each). CDR1 LGHNA and CDR2 YSLEER come from the germline V gene. V lost 0 bases and J 3 bases, leaving 15 bases between the germline ends. The CDR3 covers 16 residues. CDR3 in DNA: TGCGCCAGCAGCCAAGATCGGGGCCCGCCCCTCTACGAGCAGTACTTC. Amino acid sequence: CASSQDRGPPLYEQYF.

This clonotype is labeled medium-sized (0.01 to 0.1%). The chain carries TRBV20-1 and TRBJ1-5; 10 bases map to TRBD1. The CDR3 length is 16 residues. The V segment lost 6 bases and the J segment 2 bases; nucleotides outside the gene matches: 10. From germline, CDR1 is DFQATT and CDR2 SNEGSKA (reference sequence). The CDR3 here is CSAYRQGAGGNQPQHF. The CDR3 DNA reads TGCAGTGCCTACAGACAGGGGGCAGGGGGCAATCAGCCCCAGCATTTT.

This clonotype qualifies as medium-sized. The chain carries TRBV10-1 and TRBJ2-5, with 12 nucleotides matching TRBD2. Per germline, CDR1 WNHNN and CDR2 SYGVQD (reference sequence). V shed 5 bases and J 5 bases; nucleotides not matched to a gene: 9. This CDR3 comprises 16 residues. In DNA form, the CDR3 reads TGCGCCAGCAGTTCCGAGCTAGCGGGAGGGAAGGAGACCCAGTACTTC. Protein sequence: CASSSELAGGKETQYF.

The chain is built from TRBV7-3 and TRBJ1-2, with D hard to call. V lost 5 bases to trimming and J lost 4 bases, with 14 bases between them. The CDR3 totals 14 residues. Per germline, CDR1 SGHTA and CDR2 FQGTGA. The CDR3 DNA reads TGTGCCAGCAGCCCAGGAGCCACTTCCTATGGCTACACCTTC. This translates into CASSPGATSYGYTF.

This clonotype is classed as medium-sized. This chain uses TRBV20-1 with TRBJ1-6; D remains unclear. Deletions cut 1 base from V and 8 bases from J, with 9 bases between. The CDR3 runs to 13 residues. Germline assignment: CDR1 DFQATT and CDR2 SNEGSKA (reference sequence). In DNA, the CDR3 is TGCAGTGCTAGAGTTTCGTTCGATTCACCCCTCCACTTT. Translated, it gives CSARVSFDSPLHF.

This clonotype was observed a handful of times. The rearrangement uses TRBV19 and TRBJ2-5; D possibly corresponds to TRBD2 (7 bases). V shed 5 bases and J shed 0 bases, with 16 bases lying between them. CDR3 length: 16 residues. Germline CDR1 LNHDA, CDR2 SQIVND (reference sequence). DNA of the CDR3: TGTGCCAGTAGTGGGGGGGGAACAGGGAACCAAGAGACCCAGTACTTC. The encoded protein is CASSGGGTGNQETQYF. The entire variable domain, with the rest obtained from reference TRBV19 and TRBJ2-5, is as follows: DGGITQSPKYLFRKEGQNVTLSCEQNLNHDAMYWYRQDPGQGLRLIYYSQIVNDFQKGDIAEGYSVSREKKESFPLTVTSAQKNPTAFYLCASSGGGTGNQETQYFGPGTRLLVL.

This clonotype occurred a few times. The J gene is TRBJ2-7, the V gene TRBV15; D might be TRBD2 (5 bases). The ends were cut back, 0 bases at V and 11 bases at J, with 14 bases in the middle. The CDR3 length is 13 residues. CDR1 LNHNV and CDR2 YYDKDF come from the germline V gene (reference sequence). The CDR3 sequence is CATSRDYEGWKYF. CDR3 nucleotide sequence: TGTGCCACCAGCAGAGATTACGAGGGCTGGAAGTACTTC.

This clonotype was observed a few times. This chain joins TRBV28 and TRBJ1-3, with D unclear. This CDR3 contains 15 residues. Trimming took off 8 bases at V and 3 bases at J, with 17 bases between the two ends. From germline, CDR1 is MDHEN and CDR2 SYDVKM. Written as DNA, the CDR3 is TGTGCCAGCTCCTTAGGCGGGGTCTATGGAAACACCATATATTTT. Translating it yields CASSLGGVYGNTIYF.

By sample share, this clonotype is medium-sized. V usage is TRBV7-8 and J usage is TRBJ2-5; the D gene is possibly TRBD1 (5 bases). There are 12 residues in the CDR3. The V gene lost 6 bases and the J gene lost 3 bases, with 8 bases spanning the gap. Germline CDR1 is SGHVS and CDR2 is FQNEAQ. The CDR3 DNA reads TGTGCCAGCAGACAGACAGAAGAGACCCAGTACTTC. It translates to CASRQTEETQYF. The variable domain in full, completed from reference TRBV7-8 and TRBJ2-5, reads GAGVSQSPRYKVAKRGQDVALRCDPISGHVSLFWYQQALGQGPEFLTYFQNEAQLDKSGLPSDRFFAERPEGSVSTLKIQRTQQEDSAVYLCASRQTEETQYFGPGTRLLVL.

In its sample, this clonotype was seen a few times. The genes are TRBV24-1 and TRBJ2-7; TRBD2 matches 7 bases. Germline V lookup: CDR1 KGHDR, CDR2 SFDVKD. CDR3 length: 14 residues. The V segment lost 6 bases and the J segment 3 bases; nucleotides outside the gene matches: 7. Written as DNA, the CDR3 is TGTGCCACCAGTTCTGGCGGGGGAGACTACGAGCAGTACTTC. It specifies CATSSGGGDYEQYF.

There are a few counts of this clonotype. The rearrangement uses TRBV28 and TRBJ2-7, with TRBD2 matching over 8 bases. Germline trimming cut 8 bases from V and 7 bases from J; bases unmatched to any gene: 4. The CDR3 contains 11 residues. Germline CDR1 is MDHEN and CDR2 is SYDVKM. In DNA, the CDR3 is TGTGCCAGCCACGGGAGGGCGGAGCAGTACTTC. It yields the protein CASHGRAEQYF.

The chain is built from TRBV19 and TRBJ1-5, with TRBD1 identical over 10 bases. The germline V gene has CDR1 LNHDA and CDR2 SQIVND (reference sequence). J was trimmed by 4 bases and V by 7 bases; bases with no gene match: 13. CDR3 length: 17 residues. CDR3 coding DNA: TGTGCCAGTACCCGGGGGACAGGGGCCGAATCAAATCAGCCCCAGCATTTT. Translated: CASTRGTGAESNQPQHF.

This sequence joins TRBV6-5 and TRBJ1-5; D not resolved. V dropped 3 bases and J dropped 1 base, with 10 bases sitting between them. Looked up from germline, CDR1 is MNHEY and CDR2 is SVGAGI. This CDR3 spans 15 amino acids. CDR3 nucleotide sequence: TGTGCCAGCAGTTATCACGGGCGGAGCAATCAGCCCCAGCATTTT. It codes for CASSYHGRSNQPQHF.